Listed here are 19 T cell receptor beta chains from one sample, sequenced in a study of regulatory T cells in long-lasting Graves disease. Time point: newly diagnosed GD, antithyroid drugs for less than 3 months. Extracted RNA from PBMCs served as the source of the TCR library. iRepertoire HTBI primers and Arm-PCR of CDR3 regions built TCR beta libraries. MiXCR was run by TCRdb on the multiplex PCR reads, yielding one entry per CDR3 protein. The sample has 250,000 or so distinct CDR3 sequences, 20% seen once. The sequencing used peripheral blood mononuclear cells (PBMCs), collected at new diagnosis, from a patient treated with antithyroid drugs. The source of these receptors is a female donor with Graves disease.

This clonotype was observed a few times. The chain joins TRBV7-9 to TRBJ1-4; a weak D match, TRBD1 (5 bases). Germline assignment: CDR1 SEHNR and CDR2 FQNEAQ (reference sequence). This CDR3 is 13 amino acids long. Trimming shortened V by 7 bases and J by 6 bases, and 12 bases separated the two germline ends. CDR3 bases: TGTGCCAGCACGCAGGGTGGGGATGAAAAACTGTTTTTT. Protein: CASTQGGDEKLFF.

The J gene is TRBJ2-2, the V gene TRBV7-2; TRBD2 matches 10 bases. CDR3 length: 17 amino acids. Trimming removed 1 base from V and 4 bases from J; junction bases left unmatched: 6. Germline V CDR1 and CDR2: SGHTA, FQGNSA. CDR3 DNA sequence: TGTGCCAGCAGCTTAGAGCGACTAGCGGGCCGCACCGGGGAGCTGTTTTTT. Encoded protein: CASSLERLAGRTGELFF. Variable domain in full (rest from reference TRBV7-2 and TRBJ2-2): GAGVSQSPSNKVTEKGKDVELRCDPISGHTALYWYRQSLGQGLEFLIYFQGNSAPDKSGLPSDRFSAERTGGSVSTLTIQRTQQEDSAVYLCASSLERLAGRTGELFFGEGSRLTVL.

This clonotype was counted ten times or more. The genes are TRBV4-3 and TRBJ2-5; D unclear. Germline V gene lookup returns CDR1 LGHNA and CDR2 YSLEER. The CDR3 loop spans 13 amino acids. Trimming stripped 0 bases from V and 7 bases from J, with 9 bases between. The CDR3 coding sequence is TGCGCCAGCAGCCAAGATAGGGTACGGACCCAGTACTTC. It is translated as CASSQDRVRTQYF.

The chain is built from TRBV7-9 and TRBJ2-1, with a possible D match to TRBD1 (5 bases). Germline lookup yields CDR1 SEHNR and CDR2 FQNEAQ (reference sequence). This CDR3 region has 14 residues. Trimming removed 4 bases from V and 2 bases from J, with 9 bases in between. Written as DNA, the CDR3 is TGTGCCAGCAGCTCCAGGGTCCCCTACAATGAGCAGTTCTTC. It codes for CASSSRVPYNEQFF.

This clonotype was observed a single time. The DNA of the CDR3 is TGTGCCAGCAGCTCGAAGGACAGGGTGCACACTGAAGCTTTCTTT. This gives the protein CASSSKDRVHTEAFF. The rearrangement uses TRBV3-1 and TRBJ1-1, with 8 bases that match TRBD1. The V segment lost 5 bases and the J segment 3 bases; nucleotides outside the gene matches: 8. This CDR3 has 15 residues. Looked up from germline, CDR1 is LGHDT and CDR2 is YNNKEL (reference sequence). The variable domain in full, completed from reference TRBV3-1 and TRBJ1-1, reads DTAVSQTPKYLVTQMGNDKSIKCEQNLGHDTMYWYKQDSKKFLKIMFSYNNKELIINETVPNRFSPKSPDKAHLNLHINSLELGDSAVYFCASSSKDRVHTEAFFGQGTRLTVV.

This clonotype occurred many times. The CDR3 protein is CASSLATTVNEQFF. CDR3 coding DNA: TGCGCCAGCAGCTTGGCCACAACGGTCAATGAGCAGTTCTTC. V and J are TRBV5-1 and TRBJ2-1; D is undetermined. There are 14 residues in the CDR3. V lost 0 bases to trimming and J lost 6 bases, with 10 bases between them. CDR1 and CDR2 (germline): SGHRS, YFSETQ.

This clonotype was seen a few times. V is TRBV11-2 and J is TRBJ2-3; 16 nucleotides agree with TRBD2. Germline assignment: CDR1 SGHAT and CDR2 FQNNGV. The trim removed 5 bases at V and 3 bases at J, leaving 5 bases unmatched. This CDR3 region has 17 residues. CDR3 in amino acids: CASSTGLAGGLTDTQYF. CDR3 DNA: TGTGCCAGCAGCACGGGACTAGCGGGGGGGCTGACAGATACGCAGTATTTT.

The table lists this clonotype with many counts. The chain uses TRBV5-1 and TRBJ1-4, with TRBD1 matching over 8 bases. V was clipped by 0 bases and J by 3 bases; unmatched bases: 7. Germline CDR1 SGHRS, CDR2 YFSETQ. The CDR3 spans 17 residues. The CDR3 reads CASSLVTGVVANEKLFF. CDR3 sequence (DNA): TGCGCCAGCAGCTTGGTGACAGGGGTTGTTGCTAATGAAAAACTGTTTTTT.

Comments on this clonotype: A junction end diverges from the germline sequence, so it may reflect a read error. The chain combines TRBV4-1 with TRBJ2-2; either TRBD1 or TRBD2 may fit D (5 bases each). CDR3 length: 16 residues. Germline V CDR1 and CDR2: MGHRA, YSYEKL. The CDR3 loop is CASSQDQQGRTGELSF. CDR3 coding DNA: TGCGCCAGCAGCCAAGATCAGCAGGGCCGCACCGGGGAGCTGTCTTTT.

There are many counts of this clonotype. This chain joins TRBV2 and TRBJ2-3; D uncertain. Germline CDR1 and CDR2: SNHLY and FYNNEI. V was shortened by 6 bases and J by 1 base, with 11 bases between the two germline ends. This CDR3 contains 14 residues. CDR3 loop: CASRPALGTDTQYF. The CDR3 DNA follows: TGTGCCAGCAGGCCAGCGCTGGGCACAGATACGCAGTATTTT.

This clonotype came up many times. This sequence joins TRBV10-3 and TRBJ2-5; TRBD2 matches 8 bases. CDR1 is ENHRY, CDR2 SYGVKD, per germline. V was pared by 3 bases and J by 4 bases, with 4 bases of the junction left unmatched. The CDR3 has 14 residues. For the CDR3, the DNA is TGTGCCATCAGTGACAGCGGGAGCGGAGAGACCCAGTACTTC. It specifies CAISDSGSGETQYF.

This clonotype was observed a handful of times. Possible read error: a much larger clone is one base away. It is likely a read error, because the conserved phenylalanine at the end of the CDR3 is missing. This chain links TRBV28 with TRBJ2-5; perhaps D is TRBD1 or TRBD2 (5 bases each). The germline CDR1 and CDR2 sequences are MDHEN and SYDVKM. V lost 1 base, J lost 5 bases, and 11 bases lay in between. CDR3 length: 14 amino acids. CDR3 in DNA: TGTGCCAGCAGTTTATTCCGGGGCGGGGAGACCCAGTACCTC. Encoded protein: CASSLFRGGETQYL.

In this sample, this clonotype turned up many times. The V call is TRBV5-5, the J call TRBJ1-2, with TRBD1 identical over 8 bases. The CDR3 runs 15 residues. Germline-derived CDR1 and CDR2 are SGHKS and YYEKEE (reference sequence). J lost 4 bases, V lost 0 bases, and 5 bases had no gene match. The CDR3 DNA sequence: TGTGCCAGCAGCTTGGATCCAGGGGGCACCTATGGCTACACCTTC. Its translation: CASSLDPGGTYGYTF.

This clonotype was found many times. This chain uses TRBV6-5 with TRBJ2-1; D remains ambiguous. CDR3 length equals 17 residues. V lost 0 bases, J lost 0 bases, and 12 bases lay in between. The germline V gene has CDR1 MNHEY and CDR2 SVGAGI. The CDR3 bases are TGTGCCAGCAGTTACTCGATTCCGAGGAGCTCCTACAATGAGCAGTTCTTC. Residues: CASSYSIPRSSYNEQFF.

Ten or more counts support this clonotype. The CDR3 coding sequence is TGCGCCAGCAGCTTGGTGTTGGGGCGAACCGGGGAGCTGTTTTTT. Its protein product is CASSLVLGRTGELFF. The chain joins TRBV5-1 to TRBJ2-2; possible D gene TRBD1, 5 bases. CDR1 is SGHRS and CDR2 is YFSETQ in the germline V gene. This CDR3 is 15 amino acids long. Between the trimmed V and J ends, which lost 0 bases and 5 bases, there was a span of 11 bases.

This clonotype was counted many times. V is TRBV6-1 and J is TRBJ2-7; TRBD1 matches 9 bases. The CDR3 covers 16 residues. Unmatched junction bases numbered 16, after V lost 8 bases and J lost 5 bases. Germline V CDR1 and CDR2: MNHNS, SASEGT. CDR3 in amino acids: CASCGSRQGGLDEQYF. CDR3 nucleotides: TGTGCCAGCTGTGGATCCAGACAGGGGGGCCTTGACGAGCAGTACTTC.

The chain links TRBV10-1 to TRBJ2-7; D not certain. Germline V gives CDR1 WNHNN, CDR2 SYGVQD (reference sequence). Trimming cost V 2 bases and J 5 bases, with 13 bases left between them. The CDR3 has 14 amino acids. This CDR3 reads CASSEAGSPDEQYF. The CDR3 DNA is TGCGCCAGCAGTGAGGCTGGAAGTCCGGACGAGCAGTACTTC.

There are many counts of this clonotype. V gene TRBV12-3 or TRBV12-4 combines with J gene TRBJ2-1; D is undetermined. The CDR3 covers 13 residues. Trimming removed 3 bases at V and 4 bases at J, with 7 bases between. CDR3 nucleotides: TGTGCCAGCAGTTTGGCGCTGTACAATGAGCAGTTCTTC. It yields the protein CASSLALYNEQFF.

Many counts were recorded for this clonotype. The chain couples TRBV15 to TRBJ2-1, with 9 bases that match TRBD1. Per germline, CDR1 LNHNV and CDR2 YYDKDF (reference sequence). The CDR3 contains 15 residues. V shed 5 bases and J 3 bases; nucleotides not matched to a gene: 5. In DNA, the CDR3 is TGTGCCACCAGCTCTGACAGGGGGGTCTACAATGAGCAGTTCTTC. Its protein product is CATSSDRGVYNEQFF.